This TCR beta chain was recorded in a study of blood T cell repertoires in COVID-19. Looking at the study overall: Specimens from acute and convalescent COVID-19 originated in the United States, Italy and Spain. PBMCs, B-cell-depleted T cells, or T cells provided the cDNA or gDNA that made up the material.

Some clones are missing from TCRdb's copy, which holds only in-frame ones; the method was immunoSEQ multiplex PCR. The table includes about 320,000 clones, about 90% detected once. V trimming: 2 bases; J trimming: 11 bases; junction bases outside the gene matches: 4. The CDR3 loop spans 13 amino acids. CDR1 is SGHRS and CDR2 is YFSETQ in the germline V gene. This receptor was taken from a young man who had recovered from COVID-19. The sequencing sample was made of PBMCs or T cells enriched from blood (not recorded which). This chain uses TRBV5-1 with TRBJ1-6; TRBD1 matches 7 bases. CDR3 nucleotides: TGCGCCAGCAGCTTAGGGACAGATACACCCCTCCACTTT. Translation gives CASSLGTDTPLHF.